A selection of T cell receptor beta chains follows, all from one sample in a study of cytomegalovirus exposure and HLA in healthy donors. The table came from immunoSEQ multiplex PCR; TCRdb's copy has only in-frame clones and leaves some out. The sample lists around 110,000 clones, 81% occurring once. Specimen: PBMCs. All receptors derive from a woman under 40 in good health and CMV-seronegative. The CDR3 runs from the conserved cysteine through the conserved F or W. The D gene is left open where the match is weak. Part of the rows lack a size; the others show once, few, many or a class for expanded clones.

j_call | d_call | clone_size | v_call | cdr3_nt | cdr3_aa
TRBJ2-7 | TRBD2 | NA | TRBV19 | TGTGCCAGTAGTATAACGCTAGCGGGAGAGACCTCGTCCTACGAGCAGTACTTC | CASSITLAGETSSYEQYF
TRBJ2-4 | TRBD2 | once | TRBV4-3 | TGCGCCAGCAGCCAAGATCATCGGCTAGCGGGGATAGCCAAAAACATTCAGTACTTC | CASSQDHRLAGIAKNIQYF
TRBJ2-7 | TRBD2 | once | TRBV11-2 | TGTGCCAGCAGCTCGACTAGCGGGAGAGCCGAGCAGTACTTC | CASSSTSGRAEQYF
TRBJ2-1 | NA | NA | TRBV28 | TGTGCCAGCAGTCTGCCTACCTCTTACAATGAGCAGTTCTTC | CASSLPTSYNEQFF
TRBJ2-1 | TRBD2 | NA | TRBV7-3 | TGTGCCAGCAGCTCCCGGACTAGCGAGTACAATGAGCAGTTCTTC | CASSSRTSEYNEQFF
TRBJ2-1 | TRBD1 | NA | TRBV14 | TGTGCCAGCAGCCCCTGGACAGGGTTTAATGAGCAGTTCTTC | CASSPWTGFNEQFF
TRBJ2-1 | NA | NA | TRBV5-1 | TGCGCCAGCAGCGAGTCGGGACTCTACAATGAGCAGTTCTTC | CASSESGLYNEQFF
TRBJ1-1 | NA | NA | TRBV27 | TGTGCCAGCAGTTTTACGGGGAAGCGGGAGGTTGAAGCTTTCTTT | CASSFTGKREVEAFF
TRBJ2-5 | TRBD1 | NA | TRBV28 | TGTGCCAGCAGTCCGACAGGGGGCGAAGAGACCCAGTACTTC | CASSPTGGEETQYF
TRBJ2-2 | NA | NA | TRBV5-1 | TGCGCCAGCAGCTCGGGACAAATGGACACCGGGGAGCTGTTTTTT | CASSSGQMDTGELFF
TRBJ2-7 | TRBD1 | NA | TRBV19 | TGTGCCAGTAGCGTATATCCCAGGGGGCTGGTTGTCTACGAGCAGTACTTC | CASSVYPRGLVVYEQYF
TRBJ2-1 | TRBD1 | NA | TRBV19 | TGTGCCAGTAGGCAGTACAGGGGGCAGGACAATGAGCAGTTCTTC | CASRQYRGQDNEQFF
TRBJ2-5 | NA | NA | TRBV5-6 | TGTGCCAGCAGCTTCACAGGTACCCAAGAGACCCAGTACTTC | CASSFTGTQETQYF
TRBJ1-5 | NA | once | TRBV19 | TGTGCCAGTAGTATAGTGGGGCAGACCTATCAGCCCCAGCATTTT | CASSIVGQTYQPQHF
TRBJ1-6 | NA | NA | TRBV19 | TGTGCCAGTACCACCAGGGTGGAACAAAACCTCCACTTT | CASTTRVEQNLHF
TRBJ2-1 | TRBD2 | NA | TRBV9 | TGTGCCAGCAGCGTAGTACTAGCGGGGGATGAGCAGTTCTTC | CASSVVLAGDEQFF
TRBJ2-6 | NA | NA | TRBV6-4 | TGTGCCAGCAGTGTTGCCGGGGCTGGGGCCAACGTCCTGACTTTC | CASSVAGAGANVLTF
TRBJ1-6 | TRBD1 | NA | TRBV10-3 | TGTGCCGGCCGGGACAGGGGCGATTCACCCCTCCACTTT | CAGRDRGDSPLHF
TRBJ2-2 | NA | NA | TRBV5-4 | TGTGCCAGCAGCTTGGCCGGGGTTGCCGGGGAGCTGTTTTTT | CASSLAGVAGELFF
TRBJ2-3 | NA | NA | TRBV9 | TGTGCCAGCAGCGTATCGTCCCGTTCAGGTCTCCCCACAGATACGCAGTATTTT | CASSVSSRSGLPTDTQYF
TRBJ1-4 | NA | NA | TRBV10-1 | TGCGCCAGCGGCGAGGGCGGCGTCGGTGAAAAACTGTTTTTT | CASGEGGVGEKLFF
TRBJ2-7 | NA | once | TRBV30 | TGTGCCTGGAGAATAGGGGTCTTGAACGAGCAGTACTTC | CAWRIGVLNEQYF
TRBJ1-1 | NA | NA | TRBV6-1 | TGTGCCAGCAGTGGTGGACGGGGAATGAACACTGAAGCTTTCTTT | CASSGGRGMNTEAFF
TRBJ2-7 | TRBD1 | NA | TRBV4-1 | TGCGCCAGCAGCCATACCGGGACAGGGGGCTACGAGCAGTACTTC | CASSHTGTGGYEQYF
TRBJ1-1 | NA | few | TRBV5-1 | TGCGCCAGCAGCCCGCGCACGACAGAGAACACTGAAGCTTTCTTT | CASSPRTTENTEAFF